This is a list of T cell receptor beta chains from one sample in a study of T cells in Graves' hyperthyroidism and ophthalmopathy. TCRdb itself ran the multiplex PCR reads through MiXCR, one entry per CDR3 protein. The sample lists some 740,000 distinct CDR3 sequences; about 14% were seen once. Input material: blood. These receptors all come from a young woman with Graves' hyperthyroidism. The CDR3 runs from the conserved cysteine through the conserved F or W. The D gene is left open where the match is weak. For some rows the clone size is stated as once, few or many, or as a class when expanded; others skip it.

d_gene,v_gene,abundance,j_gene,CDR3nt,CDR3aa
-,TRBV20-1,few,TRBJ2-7,TGCAGTGCTAGAGTGCCCGCCATCGGTGGGGAGCAGTACTTC,CSARVPAIGGEQYF
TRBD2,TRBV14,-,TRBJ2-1,TGTGCCAGCAGCCAAGAGGAACGGCATTGGCTAGCGGGTGGTTTCTCCTACAATGAGCAGTTCTTC,CASSQEERHWLAGGFSYNEQFF
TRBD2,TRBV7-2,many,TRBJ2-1,TGTGCCAGCAGCTGGTGGACTAGCGGGCGTGACAATGAGCAGTTCTTC,CASSWWTSGRDNEQFF
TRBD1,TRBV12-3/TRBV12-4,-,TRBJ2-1,TGTGCCAGCACCCAAGACAGGGGTGGATACAATGAGCAGTTCTTC,CASTQDRGGYNEQFF
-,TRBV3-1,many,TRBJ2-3,TGTGCCAGCAGCCAGTCCAGCACAGATACGCAGTATTTT,CASSQSSTDTQYF
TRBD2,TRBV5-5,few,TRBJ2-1,TGTGCCAGCAGCTCTACCCCGACTAGCGGGAGGATTGAGCAGTTCTTC,CASSSTPTSGRIEQFF
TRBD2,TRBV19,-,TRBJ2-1,TGTGCCAGTAGTAACTCGGGACTAGCCCAATACAATGAGCAGTTCTTC,CASSNSGLAQYNEQFF
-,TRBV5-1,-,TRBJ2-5,TGCGCCAGCAGCTTGCCCGGCAATCCAGGACTGCTGGGAGAGACCCAGTACTTC,CASSLPGNPGLLGETQYF
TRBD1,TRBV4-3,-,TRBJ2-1,TGCGCCAGCAGCCAAGATTCAGGGGGCGGCTACAATGAGCAGTTCTTC,CASSQDSGGGYNEQFF
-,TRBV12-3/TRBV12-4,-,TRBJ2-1,TGTGCCAGCAGTCCCCGGCCCCCGGCCCGGGCCTACAATGAGCAGTTCTTC,CASSPRPPARAYNEQFF
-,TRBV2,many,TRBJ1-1,TGTGCCAGCAGTGAAATGACGGGGGTCACTGAAGCTTTCTTT,CASSEMTGVTEAFF
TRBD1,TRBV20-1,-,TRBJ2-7,TGCGGTGCTCGGACAGGGAGGACCTACGAGCAGTACTTC,CGARTGRTYEQYF
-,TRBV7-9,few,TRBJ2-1,TGTGCCAGCAGCCCCCATCGGGGAGCAAGTGAGCAGTTCTTC,CASSPHRGASEQFF
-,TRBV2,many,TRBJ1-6,TGTGCCGGCGTGTACGGGGGAAAGCGAAATTCACCCCTCCACTTT,CAGVYGGKRNSPLHF
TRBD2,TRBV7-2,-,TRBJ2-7,TGTGCCAGCAGCCCGGACGCGGGAGGGCAGGAGCAGTACTTC,CASSPDAGGQEQYF
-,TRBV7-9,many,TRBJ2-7,TGTGCCAGCAGCTTAGAGGACAGCTACGAGCAGTACTTC,CASSLEDSYEQYF
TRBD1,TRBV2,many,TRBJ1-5,TGTGCCAGCGGTCGACAGGGTAGCAATCAGCCCCAGCATTTT,CASGRQGSNQPQHF
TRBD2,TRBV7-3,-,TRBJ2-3,TGTGCCAGCAGCGTACTAGCGGACCCCACAGATACGCAGTATTTT,CASSVLADPTDTQYF
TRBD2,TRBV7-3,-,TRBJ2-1,TGTGCCAGCAGCTTAAGCTATAGCGGGGACTACAATGAGCAGTTCTTC,CASSLSYSGDYNEQFF
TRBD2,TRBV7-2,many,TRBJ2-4,TGTGCCAGCAGCTCCCGGACTAGCGGGAGGCCCAGGGAAAACATTCAGTACTTC,CASSSRTSGRPRENIQYF